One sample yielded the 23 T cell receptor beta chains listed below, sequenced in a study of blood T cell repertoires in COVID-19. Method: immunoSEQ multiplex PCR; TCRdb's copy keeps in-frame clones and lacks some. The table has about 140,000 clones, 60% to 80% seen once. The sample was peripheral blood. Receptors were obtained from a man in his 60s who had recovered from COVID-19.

The CDR3 reads CASTRTGNTIYF. DNA for the CDR3: TGTGCCAGCACCAGAACAGGGAACACCATATATTTT. The chain recombines TRBV7-8 with TRBJ1-3; TRBD1 might be the D (6 bases). V lost 7 bases, J lost 7 bases, and 11 bases lay in between. Germline assignment: CDR1 SGHVS and CDR2 FQNEAQ. The CDR3 consists of 12 residues.

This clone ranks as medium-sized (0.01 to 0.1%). The CDR3 region is CASSLRRGTNTGELFF. CDR3 DNA: TGTGCCAGCAGCTTGAGGCGGGGGACTAACACCGGGGAGCTGTTTTTT. The V and J genes are TRBV5-4 and TRBJ2-2, with TRBD2 identical over 7 bases. The CDR3 is 16 amino acids. Germline loops: CDR1 SGHNT, CDR2 YYREEE (reference sequence). Germline trimming cut 1 base from V and 2 bases from J; bases unmatched to any gene: 5.

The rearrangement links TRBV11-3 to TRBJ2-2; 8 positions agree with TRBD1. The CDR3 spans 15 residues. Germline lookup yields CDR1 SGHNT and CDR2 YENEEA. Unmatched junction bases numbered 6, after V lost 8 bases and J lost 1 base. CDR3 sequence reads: CASGTGTGNTGELFF. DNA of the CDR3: TGTGCCAGCGGTACCGGGACAGGGAACACCGGGGAGCTGTTTTTT.

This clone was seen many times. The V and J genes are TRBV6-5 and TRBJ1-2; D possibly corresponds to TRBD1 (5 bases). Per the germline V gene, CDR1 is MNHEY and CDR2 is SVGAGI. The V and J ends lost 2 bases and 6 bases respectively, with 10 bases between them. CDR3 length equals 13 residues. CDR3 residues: CASSYRGRNGYTF. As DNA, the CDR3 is TGTGCCAGCAGTTACAGGGGAAGGAATGGCTACACCTTC.

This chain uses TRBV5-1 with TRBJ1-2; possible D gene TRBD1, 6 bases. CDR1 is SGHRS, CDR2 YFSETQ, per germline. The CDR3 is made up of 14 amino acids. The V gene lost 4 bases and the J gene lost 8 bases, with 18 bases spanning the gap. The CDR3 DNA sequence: TGCGCCAGCAGCCCGTGGGACACAAGTGGGGGCTACACCTTC. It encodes CASSPWDTSGGYTF.

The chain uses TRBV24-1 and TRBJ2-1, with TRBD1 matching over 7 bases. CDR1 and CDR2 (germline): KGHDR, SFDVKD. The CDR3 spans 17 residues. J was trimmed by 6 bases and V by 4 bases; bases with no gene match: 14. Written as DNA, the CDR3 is TGTGCCACCAGTGACATTGACAACCCCGACAGGGCCAATGAGCAGTTCTTC. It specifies CATSDIDNPDRANEQFF.

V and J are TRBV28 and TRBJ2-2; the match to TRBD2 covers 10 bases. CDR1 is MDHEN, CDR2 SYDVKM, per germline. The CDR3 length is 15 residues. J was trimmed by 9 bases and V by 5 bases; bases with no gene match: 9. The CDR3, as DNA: TGTGCCAGCAGTCCTAGCGGGGGACCGCACCGGGAGCTGTTTTTT. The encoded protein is CASSPSGGPHRELFF.

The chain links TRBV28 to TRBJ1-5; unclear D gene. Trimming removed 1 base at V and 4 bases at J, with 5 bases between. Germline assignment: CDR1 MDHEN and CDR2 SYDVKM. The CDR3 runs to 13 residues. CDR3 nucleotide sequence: TGTGCCAGCAGTTTATACCAGAATCAGCCCCAGCATTTT. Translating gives CASSLYQNQPQHF.

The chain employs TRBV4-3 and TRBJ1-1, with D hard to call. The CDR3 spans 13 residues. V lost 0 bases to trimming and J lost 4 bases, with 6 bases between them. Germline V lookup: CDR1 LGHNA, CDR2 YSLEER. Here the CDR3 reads CASSQDWLTEAFF. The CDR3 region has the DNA TGCGCCAGCAGCCAAGATTGGCTCACTGAAGCTTTCTTT.

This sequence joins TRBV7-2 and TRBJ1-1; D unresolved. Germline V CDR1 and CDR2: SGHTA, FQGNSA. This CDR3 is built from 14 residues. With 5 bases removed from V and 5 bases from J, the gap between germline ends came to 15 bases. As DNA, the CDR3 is TGTGCCAGCAGCCTCAGCGCCGACGGGACTGAAGCTTTCTTT. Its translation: CASSLSADGTEAFF.

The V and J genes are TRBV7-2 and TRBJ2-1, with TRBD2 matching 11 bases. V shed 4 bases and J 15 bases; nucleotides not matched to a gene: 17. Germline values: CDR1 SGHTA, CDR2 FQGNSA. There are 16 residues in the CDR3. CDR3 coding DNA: TGTGCCAGCAGCTATCATACCGGGACTAGCGGTTCCACACCGTTCTTC. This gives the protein CASSYHTGTSGSTPFF.

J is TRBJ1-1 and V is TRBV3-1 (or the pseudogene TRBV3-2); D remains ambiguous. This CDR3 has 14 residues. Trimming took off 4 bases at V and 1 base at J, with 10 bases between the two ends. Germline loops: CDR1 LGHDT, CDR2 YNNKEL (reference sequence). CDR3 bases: TGTGCCAGCAGCCGAGCGGAGGGGAACACTGAAGCTTTCTTT. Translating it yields CASSRAEGNTEAFF.

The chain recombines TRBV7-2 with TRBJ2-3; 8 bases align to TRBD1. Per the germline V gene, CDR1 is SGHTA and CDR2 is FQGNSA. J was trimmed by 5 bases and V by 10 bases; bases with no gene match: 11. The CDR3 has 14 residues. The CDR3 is CATQGRGLGDTQYF. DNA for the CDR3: TGTGCCACCCAGGGCAGGGGGCTTGGAGATACGCAGTATTTT. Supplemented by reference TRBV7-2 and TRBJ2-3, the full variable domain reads GAGVSQSPSNKVTEKGKDVELRCDPISGHTALYWYRQSLGQGLEFLIYFQGNSAPDKSGLPSDRFSAERTGGSVSTLTIQRTQQEDSAVYLCATQGRGLGDTQYFGPGTRLTVL.

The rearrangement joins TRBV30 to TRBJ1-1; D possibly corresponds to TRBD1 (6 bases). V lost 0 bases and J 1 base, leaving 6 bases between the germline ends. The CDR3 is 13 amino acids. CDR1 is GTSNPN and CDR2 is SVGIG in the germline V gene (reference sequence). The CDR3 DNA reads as TGTGCCTGGAGTGTACAGGGGAACACTGAAGCTTTCTTT. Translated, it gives CAWSVQGNTEAFF.

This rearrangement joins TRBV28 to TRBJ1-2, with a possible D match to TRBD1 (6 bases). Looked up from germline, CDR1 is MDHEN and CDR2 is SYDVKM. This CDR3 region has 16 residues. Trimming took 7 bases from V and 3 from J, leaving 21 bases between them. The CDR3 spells CASNEPQGPFYYGYTF. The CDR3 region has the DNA TGTGCCAGCAATGAGCCACAGGGCCCGTTCTACTATGGCTACACCTTC.

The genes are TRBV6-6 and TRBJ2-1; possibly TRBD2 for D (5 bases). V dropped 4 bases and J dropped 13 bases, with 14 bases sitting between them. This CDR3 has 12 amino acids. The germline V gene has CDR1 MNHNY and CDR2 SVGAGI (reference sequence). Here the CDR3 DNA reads TGTGCCAGCAGTTCTACAGAGGGCCTTCAGTTCTTC. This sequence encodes CASSSTEGLQFF.

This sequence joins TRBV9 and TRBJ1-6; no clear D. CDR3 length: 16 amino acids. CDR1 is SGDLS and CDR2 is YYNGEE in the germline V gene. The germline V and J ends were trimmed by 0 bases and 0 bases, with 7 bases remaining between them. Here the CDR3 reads CASSVDESSYNSPLHF. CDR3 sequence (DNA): TGTGCCAGCAGCGTAGATGAGAGCTCCTATAATTCACCCCTCCACTTT. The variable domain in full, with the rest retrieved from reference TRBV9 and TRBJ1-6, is DSGVTQTPKHLITATGQRVTLRCSPRSGDLSVYWYQQSLDQGLQFLIQYYNGEERAKGNILERFSAQQFPDLHSELNLSSLELGDSALYFCASSVDESSYNSPLHFGNGTRLTVT.

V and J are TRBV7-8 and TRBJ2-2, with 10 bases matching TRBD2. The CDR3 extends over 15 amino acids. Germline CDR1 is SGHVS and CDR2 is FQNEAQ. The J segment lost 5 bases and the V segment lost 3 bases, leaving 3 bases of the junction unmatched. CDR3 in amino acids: CASSLLAGATGELFF. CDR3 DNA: TGTGCCAGCAGCTTGCTAGCGGGAGCGACCGGGGAGCTGTTTTTT.

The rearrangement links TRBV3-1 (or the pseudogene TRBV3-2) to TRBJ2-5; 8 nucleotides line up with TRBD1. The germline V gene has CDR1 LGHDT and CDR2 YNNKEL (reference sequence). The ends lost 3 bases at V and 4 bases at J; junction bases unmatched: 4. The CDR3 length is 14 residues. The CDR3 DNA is TGTGCCAGCAGCCACTGGGACAGGTTAGAGACCCAGTACTTC. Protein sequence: CASSHWDRLETQYF.

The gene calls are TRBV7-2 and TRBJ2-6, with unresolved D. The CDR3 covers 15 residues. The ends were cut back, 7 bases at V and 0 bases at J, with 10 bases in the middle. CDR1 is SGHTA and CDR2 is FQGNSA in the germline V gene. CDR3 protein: CASTLPSSGANVLTF. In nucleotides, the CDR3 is TGTGCCAGCACCCTGCCCAGCTCTGGGGCCAACGTCCTGACTTTC.

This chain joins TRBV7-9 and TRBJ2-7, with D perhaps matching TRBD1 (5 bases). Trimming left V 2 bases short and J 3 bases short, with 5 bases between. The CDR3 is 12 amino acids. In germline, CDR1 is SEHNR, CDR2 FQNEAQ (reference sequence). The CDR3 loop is CASSLQGYEQYF. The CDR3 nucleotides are TGTGCCAGCAGCTTACAGGGCTACGAGCAGTACTTC.

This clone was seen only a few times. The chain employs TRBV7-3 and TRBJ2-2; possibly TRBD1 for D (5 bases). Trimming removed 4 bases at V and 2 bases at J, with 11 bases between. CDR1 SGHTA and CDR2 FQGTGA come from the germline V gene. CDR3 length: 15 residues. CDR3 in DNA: TGTGCCAGCAGCTCGACAGTTACCAACACCGGGGAGCTGTTTTTT. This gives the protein CASSSTVTNTGELFF.

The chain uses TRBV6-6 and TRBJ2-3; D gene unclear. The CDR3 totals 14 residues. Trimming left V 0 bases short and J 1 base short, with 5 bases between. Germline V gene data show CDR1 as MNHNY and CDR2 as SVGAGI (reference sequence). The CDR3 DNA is TGTGCCAGCAGTTACTCAAGAGGCACAGATACGCAGTATTTT. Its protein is CASSYSRGTDTQYF.